Listed below are T cell receptor beta chains from one sample, sequenced in a study of blood T cell repertoires in COVID-19. The repertoire was sequenced with immunoSEQ multiplex PCR; TCRdb's copy has only in-frame clones and lacks some. The sample has 200,000 to 300,000 clones, around 84% seen once. The specimen sequenced was peripheral blood. The receptors were sampled from a man aged 55-75 years with acute or convalescent COVID-19. Each CDR3 is given with its conserved first and last residue. The D gene is left open where the match is weak. Clone size is stated in some rows and not others, as once, few, many or a class when expanded.

d_call clone_size j_call v_call cdr3_nt cdr3_aa
. . TRBJ2-3 TRBV20-1 TGCAGCACACCGAATACAGATACGCAGTATTTT CSTPNTDTQYF
. . TRBJ2-7 TRBV9 TGTGCCAGCAGCGTAAGTCCTCAGGGGCCCTACGAGCAGTACTTC CASSVSPQGPYEQYF
TRBD1 once TRBJ2-1 TRBV7-6 TGTGCCAGCAGCTCAATCGAGGACAGGGGCCTCAATGAGCAGTTCTTC CASSSIEDRGLNEQFF
TRBD1 . TRBJ2-5 TRBV18 TGTGCCAGCTCAGAACAGGGGGGAGCACAAGAGACCCAGTACTTC CASSEQGGAQETQYF
. once TRBJ1-5 TRBV3-1/TRBV3-2 TGTGCCAGCAGCCAAGACCACCGGGGGAATCAGCCCCAGCATTTT CASSQDHRGNQPQHF
TRBD1 . TRBJ2-7 TRBV27 TGTGCCAGCAGTTTTGGGACAGGGGCGACCTACGAGCAGTACTTC CASSFGTGATYEQYF
. . TRBJ1-1 TRBV20-1 TGCAGTGCTAGTACTGGGAGCCCAAGGAACACTGAAGCTTTCTTT CSASTGSPRNTEAFF
TRBD1 . TRBJ1-1 TRBV7-9 TGTGCCAGCACCAATTTAGGGACAGTCAACACTGAAGCTTTCTTT CASTNLGTVNTEAFF
. once TRBJ1-5 TRBV4-2 TGTGCCAGCAGCCAAGTCCCCGCGGCAATTAGCAATCAGCCCCAGCATTTT CASSQVPAAISNQPQHF
. . TRBJ2-6 TRBV18 TGTGCCAGCTCACCTCCCGGTACTGGGGCCAACGTCCTGACTTTC CASSPPGTGANVLTF
. . TRBJ2-7 TRBV14 TGTGCCAGCAGTTACGGCGGGGGGACAGCCTACGAGCAGTACTTC CASSYGGGTAYEQYF
TRBD1 . TRBJ2-5 TRBV2 TGTGCCAGCAGTTTATCCGGGACAGGGCGGGAGACCCAGTACTTC CASSLSGTGRETQYF
TRBD1 . TRBJ1-5 TRBV4-3 TGCGCCAGCAGCCAAGGACTAAGGGGGCAGGGCAATCAGCCCCAGCATTTT CASSQGLRGQGNQPQHF
. . TRBJ1-6 TRBV2 TGTGCCAGCAGTGGGGGGGAGGGGAACTCACCCCTCCACTTT CASSGGEGNSPLHF
TRBD1 . TRBJ1-2 TRBV11-2 TGTGCCAGCAGCCCGCAGGGGGATGGCTACACCTTC CASSPQGDGYTF
. . TRBJ2-3 TRBV12-3/TRBV12-4 TGTGCCAGCATTTTGATTGCGGATACGCAGTATTTT CASILIADTQYF
. . TRBJ2-7 TRBV10-3 TGTGCCATCGGTGGCGGGGAAGCATACGAGCAGTACTTC CAIGGGEAYEQYF